Listed below are T cell receptor beta chains from one sample, sequenced in a study of T-cell memory formation after mild COVID-19. Using its own MiXCR run on the 5' RACE reads, TCRdb lists one record per CDR3 protein. Among 270,000 or so distinct CDR3 sequences listed, 16% were seen once. The specimen sequenced was PBMCs or a T cell subset sorted from them (not recorded which). These receptors all come from a man in his late teens or twenties who had mild COVID-19 (a few samples of this study predate the infection). Cell type and time point are not known. CDR3s include the opening cysteine and the closing phenylalanine or tryptophan. D genes are given only for firm matches. For some rows the clone size is stated as once, few or many, or as a class when expanded; others skip it.

TRBV5-1	-	TRBD2	14	TRBJ2-3	CASSLGLADNTQYF	TGCGCCAGCAGCTTGGGTCTAGCGGACAATACGCAGTATTTT
TRBV20-1	once	-	14	TRBJ2-3	CSAIEDSEIDTQYF	TGCAGTGCTATAGAGGACAGTGAAATTGATACGCAGTATTTT
TRBV6-2/TRBV6-3	few	TRBD2	18	TRBJ2-2	CASSPPLAGGPGTGELFF	TGTGCCAGCAGTCCCCCACTAGCGGGGGGGCCGGGCACCGGGGAGCTGTTTTTT
TRBV5-1	-	-	15	TRBJ2-7	CASSLRRQVDYEQYF	TGCGCCAGCAGCCTAAGGCGACAGGTTGACTACGAGCAGTACTTC
TRBV7-8	few	-	12	TRBJ2-2	CAGGLTNGELFF	TGTGCCGGCGGGCTGACGAACGGGGAGCTGTTTTTT
TRBV10-1	few	-	14	TRBJ2-1	CASSESQGRGEQFF	TGCGCCAGCAGTGAGTCCCAGGGTCGGGGTGAGCAGTTCTTC
TRBV6-2/TRBV6-3	-	-	14	TRBJ1-2	CASSPATEPGGYTF	TGTGCCAGCAGCCCGGCCACCGAGCCGGGGGGCTACACCTTC
TRBV4-1	few	-	14	TRBJ2-3	CASSHSGRTDTQYF	TGCGCCAGCAGCCACTCTGGACGCACAGATACGCAGTATTTT
TRBV7-2	few	-	13	TRBJ2-7	CASSPSPIYEQYF	TGTGCCAGCAGCCCGTCTCCCATCTACGAGCAGTACTTC
TRBV11-2	-	-	12	TRBJ2-2	CASSLRGGAGFF	TGTGCCAGCAGCTTAAGGGGGGGCGCAGGGTTTTTT
TRBV4-3	few	-	16	TRBJ2-2	CASSQDLGGNTGELFF	TGCGCCAGCAGCCAAGATCTTGGCGGGAACACCGGGGAGCTGTTTTTT
TRBV6-1	-	TRBD1	14	TRBJ1-2	CASSSRGANYGYTF	TGTGCCAGCAGTAGCAGGGGGGCTAACTATGGCTACACCTTC
TRBV4-1	many	-	14	TRBJ1-1	CASSPGIRGTEAFF	TGCGCCAGCAGCCCCGGGATCCGGGGGACTGAAGCTTTCTTT
TRBV4-1	-	-	17	TRBJ1-6	CASSQVQASSYNSPLHF	TGCGCCAGCAGCCAAGTACAGGCTAGCTCCTATAATTCACCCCTCCACTTT
TRBV7-7	many	TRBD2	12	TRBJ2-5	CASGSGRETQYF	TGTGCTAGCGGGTCTGGGAGAGAGACCCAGTACTTC
TRBV3-1	few	TRBD2	14	TRBJ2-3	CASSFRLAPDTQYF	TGTGCCAGCAGCTTCCGACTAGCGCCCGATACGCAGTATTTT
TRBV6-5	-	-	15	TRBJ1-2	CASSYSTGSVYGYTF	TGTGCCAGCAGTTACTCTACGGGGAGTGTCTATGGCTACACCTTC
TRBV28	few	-	16	TRBJ2-1	CASSPRWGPSYNEQFF	TGTGCCAGCAGTCCCCGTTGGGGGCCCTCCTACAATGAGCAGTTCTTC
TRBV20-1	-	-	11	TRBJ2-1	CSAGAINEQFF	TGCAGTGCTGGGGCTATCAATGAGCAGTTCTTC
TRBV30	-	-	14	TRBJ1-6	CAWSQSSYNSPLHF	TGTGCCTGGAGCCAGAGCTCCTATAATTCACCCCTCCACTTT
TRBV12-3/TRBV12-4	-	TRBD2	16	TRBJ2-1	CASSPRGSGGAIEQFF	TGTGCCAGCAGTCCGCGGGGTAGCGGGGGGGCAATTGAGCAGTTCTTC
TRBV4-1	-	TRBD1	17	TRBJ2-1	CASSQDLLDRAYNEQFF	TGCGCCAGCAGCCAAGATCTACTGGACAGGGCCTACAATGAGCAGTTCTTC
TRBV18	few	TRBD1	15	TRBJ1-2	CASSPQGTGGYGYTF	TGTGCCAGCTCACCCCAAGGGACAGGGGGCTATGGCTACACCTTC
TRBV5-4	few	-	15	TRBJ1-3	CASSLDAYSGNTIYF	TGTGCCAGCAGCTTGGACGCCTACTCTGGAAACACCATATATTTT
TRBV20-1	few	-	15	TRBJ2-5	CSAPLAAGVQETQYF	TGCAGTGCTCCCCTAGCCGCCGGGGTCCAAGAGACCCAGTACTTC
TRBV6-4	few	-	16	TRBJ2-6	CASSDVGGSGANVLTF	TGTGCCAGCAGTGACGTGGGGGGATCTGGGGCCAACGTCCTGACTTTC
TRBV7-2	-	TRBD1	13	TRBJ1-1	CASSSRQGGEAFF	TGTGCCAGCAGCTCCCGGCAGGGGGGTGAAGCTTTCTTT
TRBV20-1	many	-	13	TRBJ2-2	CSARLTASGELFF	TGCAGTGCTAGATTGACCGCTAGCGGGGAGCTGTTTTTT
TRBV7-7	-	-	13	TRBJ2-3	CASSLLLEHTQYF	TGTGCCAGCAGCCTGCTTTTGGAACATACGCAGTATTTT
TRBV14	-	-	14	TRBJ1-2	CASTPGNRVIGYTF	TGTGCCAGCACCCCTGGGAACAGGGTGATCGGCTACACCTTC
TRBV12-3/TRBV12-4	few	TRBD2	14	TRBJ2-2	CASTGLGFGGELFF	TGTGCCAGCACTGGACTAGGGTTCGGCGGGGAGCTGTTTTTT
TRBV20-1	-	-	16	TRBJ2-2	CSARGAGGPGTGELFF	TGCAGTGCTAGAGGTGCTGGGGGGCCGGGCACCGGGGAGCTGTTTTTT
TRBV18	few	-	14	TRBJ2-5	CASSPSGLQGTQYF	TGTGCCAGCTCACCTTCAGGCCTTCAAGGGACCCAGTACTTC
TRBV7-9	few	-	18	TRBJ2-1	CASSGWDGRPLSYNEQFF	TGTGCCAGCAGCGGATGGGACGGTCGACCGCTCTCCTACAATGAGCAGTTCTTC
TRBV14	few	-	15	TRBJ2-3	CASSQFGQRTDTQYF	TGTGCCAGCAGCCAATTTGGGCAGCGCACAGATACGCAGTATTTT
TRBV7-2	-	TRBD2	15	TRBJ2-3	CASREVAGATDTQYF	TGTGCCAGCAGAGAGGTAGCGGGAGCCACAGATACGCAGTATTTT
TRBV20-1	few	TRBD2	16	TRBJ2-5	CSANALRTSAKETQYF	TGCAGTGCAAACGCTCTAAGGACTAGCGCCAAAGAGACCCAGTACTTC
TRBV24-1	-	-	14	TRBJ2-2	CATSDPTPTGELFF	TGTGCCACCAGTGATCCGACGCCGACCGGGGAGCTGTTTTTT
TRBV12-3/TRBV12-4	few	-	13	TRBJ1-5	CATSSQGGQPQHF	TGTGCCACCTCGTCACAGGGCGGTCAGCCCCAGCATTTT
TRBV9	-	TRBD2	17	TRBJ2-3	CASSVARRTSGTDTQYF	TGTGCCAGCAGCGTAGCTCGTAGGACTAGCGGCACAGATACGCAGTATTTT